This record covers a single TCR beta chain. This specimen belongs to a study of blood T cell repertoires in COVID-19. Here immunoSEQ multiplex PCR was the method, and the copy in TCRdb shows in-frame clones only, minus some. The data contain some 80,000 clones, around 80% of them singletons. Germline V gives CDR1 MNHEY, CDR2 SVGAGI. V trimming: 6 bases; J trimming: 4 bases; junction bases outside the gene matches: 4. There are 15 residues in the CDR3. The rearrangement uses TRBV6-5 and TRBJ2-2; 11 nucleotides line up with TRBD2. The sequence came from a man aged 55 to 70 with COVID-19, enrolled during active disease. Sequencing was done on a sample of peripheral blood. CDR3 region: CASRGLAVGTGELFF. DNA for the CDR3: TGTGCCAGCAGGGGACTAGCGGTTGGCACCGGGGAGCTGTTTTTT.